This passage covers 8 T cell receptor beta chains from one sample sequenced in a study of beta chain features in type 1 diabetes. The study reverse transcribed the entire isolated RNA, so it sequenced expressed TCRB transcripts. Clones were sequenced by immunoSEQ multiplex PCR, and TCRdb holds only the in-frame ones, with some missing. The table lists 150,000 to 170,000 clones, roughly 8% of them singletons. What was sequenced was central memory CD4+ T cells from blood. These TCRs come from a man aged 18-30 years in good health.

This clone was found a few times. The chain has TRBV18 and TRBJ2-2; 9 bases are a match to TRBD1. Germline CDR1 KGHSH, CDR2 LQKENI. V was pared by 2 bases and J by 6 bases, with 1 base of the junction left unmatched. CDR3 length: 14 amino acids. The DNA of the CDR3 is TGTGCCAGCTCACCAGGACAGGGGCCCGGGGAGCTGTTTTTT. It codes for CASSPGQGPGELFF.

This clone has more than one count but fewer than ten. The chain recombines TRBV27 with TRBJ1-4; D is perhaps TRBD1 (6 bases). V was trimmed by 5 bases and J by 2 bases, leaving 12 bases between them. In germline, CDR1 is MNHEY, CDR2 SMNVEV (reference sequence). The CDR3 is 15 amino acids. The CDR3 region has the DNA TGTGCCAGCAGTGCCCGACAGGTTACTAATGAAAAACTGTTTTTT. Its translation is CASSARQVTNEKLFF.

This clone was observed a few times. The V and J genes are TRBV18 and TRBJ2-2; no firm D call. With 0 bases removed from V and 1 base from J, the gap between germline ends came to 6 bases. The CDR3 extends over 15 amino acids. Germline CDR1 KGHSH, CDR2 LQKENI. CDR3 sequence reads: CASSPPAGNTGELFF. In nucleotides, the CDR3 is TGTGCCAGCTCACCACCTGCCGGGAACACCGGGGAGCTGTTTTTT.

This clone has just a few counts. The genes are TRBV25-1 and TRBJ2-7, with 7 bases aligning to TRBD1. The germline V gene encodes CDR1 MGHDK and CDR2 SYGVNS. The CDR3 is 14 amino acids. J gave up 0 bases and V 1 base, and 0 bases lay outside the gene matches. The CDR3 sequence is CASSEWDSSYEQYF. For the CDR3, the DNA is TGTGCCAGCAGTGAATGGGACAGCTCCTACGAGCAGTACTTC.

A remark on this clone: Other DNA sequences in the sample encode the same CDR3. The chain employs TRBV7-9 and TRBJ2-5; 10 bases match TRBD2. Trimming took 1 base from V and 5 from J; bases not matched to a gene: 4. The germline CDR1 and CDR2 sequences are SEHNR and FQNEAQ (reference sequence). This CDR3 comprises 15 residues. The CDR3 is CASSLVLAGKETQYF. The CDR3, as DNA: TGTGCCAGCAGCTTAGTACTAGCGGGGAAGGAGACCCAGTACTTC.

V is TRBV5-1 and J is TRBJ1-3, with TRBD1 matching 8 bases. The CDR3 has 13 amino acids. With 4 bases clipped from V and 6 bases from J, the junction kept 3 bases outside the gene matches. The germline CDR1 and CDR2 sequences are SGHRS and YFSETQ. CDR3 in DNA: TGCGCCAGCAGCGGGGGACAGGAAAACACCATATATTTT. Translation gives CASSGGQENTIYF.

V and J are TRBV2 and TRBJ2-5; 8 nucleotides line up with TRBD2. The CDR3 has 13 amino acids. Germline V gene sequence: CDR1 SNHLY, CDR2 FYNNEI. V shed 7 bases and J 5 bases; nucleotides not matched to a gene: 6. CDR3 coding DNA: TGTGCCAGCACTACCGGACTAGCCGAGACCCAGTACTTC. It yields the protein CASTTGLAETQYF.

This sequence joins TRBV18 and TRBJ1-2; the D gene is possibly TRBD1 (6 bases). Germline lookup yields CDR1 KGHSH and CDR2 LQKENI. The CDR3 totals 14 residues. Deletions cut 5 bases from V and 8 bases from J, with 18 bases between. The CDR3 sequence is CASSITGSWDGYTF. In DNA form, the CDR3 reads TGTGCCAGCTCAATAACAGGGTCGTGGGACGGCTACACCTTC.